Reported below is one T cell receptor (beta chain). Profiling relied on immunoSEQ multiplex PCR, and the TCRdb table lists in-frame clones only, not all of them. Of nearly 400,000 clones in the sample, nearly 90% were seen once. The data belong to a study of blood T cell repertoires in COVID-19. Overall study context: Sources were T cells, B-cell-depleted T cells, or PBMCs; the material itself was cDNA or gDNA.

The CDR3 has 15 amino acids. Germline lookup yields CDR1 SGHRS and CDR2 YFSETQ. V was trimmed by 5 bases and J by 3 bases, leaving 17 bases between them. The sequence was collected from a woman in her 30s who had recovered from COVID-19. The sequenced sample was PBMCs or T cells enriched from blood (not recorded which). The chain employs TRBV5-1 and TRBJ1-2; D perhaps matches TRBD1 (6 bases). CDR3 loop: CASRLTGGSDYGYTF. The CDR3 nucleotides read TGCGCCAGCAGACTGACGGGGGGCAGTGACTATGGCTACACCTTC.